This entry describes one T cell receptor beta chain. The antigen is unknown. This table comes from immunoSEQ multiplex PCR, and its TCRdb copy is limited to in-frame clones, with some not included. There are approximately 150,000 clones in the sample; around 88% occur only once, and roughly 3.5% lies in the top ten. This CDR3 has 19 amino acids. Germline V gene data show CDR1 as LNHDA and CDR2 as SQIVND (reference sequence). Trimming cost V 0 bases and J 2 bases; bases outside gene matches: 13. The data stem from a study of T cell responses to AZD1222 COVID-19 vaccine. Study outcomes and limitations: Every sample of the repertoires postdated the peak T cell response. AZD1222 recipients seropositive at baseline numbered only six or seven.

The source of this sequence is an adult in good health. The chain is built from TRBV19 and TRBJ1-3; 7 bases are a match to TRBD1. This sample comprised peripheral blood, obtained on day 0 of MenACWY control vaccination. The CDR3 sequence: CASSIDGGTVIGPGNTIYF. The CDR3 DNA reads as TGTGCCAGTAGTATAGACGGGGGGACAGTCATCGGCCCTGGAAACACCATATATTTT. The full variable domain, its missing parts supplied by reference TRBV19 and TRBJ1-3, is DGGITQSPKYLFRKEGQNVTLSCEQNLNHDAMYWYRQDPGQGLRLIYYSQIVNDFQKGDIAEGYSVSREKKESFPLTVTSAQKNPTAFYLCASSIDGGTVIGPGNTIYFGEGSWLTVV.